Listed below are T cell receptor beta chains from one sample, sequenced in a study of shared clonotypes between healthy human individuals. Repertoires were generated with immunoSEQ multiplex PCR, while TCRdb's copy carries only in-frame clones and drops some. The sample has 2 million to 2.5 million clones; roughly 90% are singletons. Sequencing was carried out using naive CD4+ T cells from PBMCs. All receptors come from a man between 18 and 29 years old in good health. Some clones in this sample may be carry-over from other donors' samples. CDR3s include the opening cysteine and the closing phenylalanine or tryptophan. D genes are given only for firm matches. Some rows mark clone size as missing; the rest say once, few, many or name a class of expanded clone.

d_call	clone_size	v_call	j_call	cdr3_aa	cdr3_nt
TRBD1	few	TRBV2	TRBJ1-2	CASRKQGAHGYTF	TGTGCCAGCAGGAAACAGGGGGCGCACGGCTACACCTTC
.	.	TRBV30	TRBJ2-1	CAWSQGQLNEQFF	TGTGCCTGGAGTCAAGGACAGCTCAATGAGCAGTTCTTC
.	.	TRBV10-3	TRBJ2-1	CAISTLESSYNEQFF	TGTGCCATCAGCACCCTAGAGAGCTCCTACAATGAGCAGTTCTTC
TRBD2	once	TRBV7-2	TRBJ2-3	CASSPEGRAGGADTQYF	TGTGCCAGCAGCCCCGAGGGGCGAGCGGGAGGGGCAGATACGCAGTATTTT
TRBD1	.	TRBV9	TRBJ1-5	CASSGTGGFNQPQHF	TGTGCCAGCAGCGGGACAGGGGGCTTTAATCAGCCCCAGCATTTT
TRBD1	.	TRBV27	TRBJ1-1	CASSPGQYLTEAFF	TGTGCCAGCAGTCCGGGACAGTATCTTACTGAAGCTTTCTTT
.	.	TRBV27	TRBJ2-7	CASSPHRDGAYEQYF	TGTGCCAGCAGTCCACACCGGGACGGAGCCTACGAGCAGTACTTC
TRBD2	.	TRBV6-5	TRBJ2-7	CASSYSGTTSSYEQYF	TGTGCCAGCAGTTACTCGGGGACTACGAGCTCCTACGAGCAGTACTTC
.	few	TRBV2	TRBJ1-1	CATRPWGTEAFF	TGTGCCACCCGACCTTGGGGGACTGAAGCTTTCTTT
.	.	TRBV29-1	TRBJ1-2	CSVGPRRLNYGYTF	TGCAGCGTTGGACCGCGTAGGCTTAACTATGGCTACACCTTC
.	.	TRBV6-6	TRBJ1-1	CASWRGSGTEAFF	TGTGCCAGCTGGAGAGGATCGGGCACTGAAGCTTTCTTT
.	.	TRBV6-1	TRBJ2-2	CASSRDTLTGELFF	TGTGCCAGCAGCCGGGACACTTTAACCGGGGAGCTGTTTTTT
.	.	TRBV29-1	TRBJ1-2	CSVGGFTYGYTF	TGCAGCGTCGGAGGGTTTACCTATGGCTACACCTTC
.	.	TRBV7-9	TRBJ1-6	CASSSRYNSPLHF	TGTGCCAGCAGCTCGCGGTATAATTCACCCCTCCACTTT
TRBD1	.	TRBV19	TRBJ1-5	CASKTLQGSNQPQHF	TGTGCCAGTAAAACATTACAGGGGAGCAATCAGCCCCAGCATTTT
.	.	TRBV9	TRBJ2-1	CASSVFSRGLRTDEQFF	TGTGCCAGCAGCGTTTTTTCCAGGGGACTTCGCACCGATGAGCAGTTCTTC